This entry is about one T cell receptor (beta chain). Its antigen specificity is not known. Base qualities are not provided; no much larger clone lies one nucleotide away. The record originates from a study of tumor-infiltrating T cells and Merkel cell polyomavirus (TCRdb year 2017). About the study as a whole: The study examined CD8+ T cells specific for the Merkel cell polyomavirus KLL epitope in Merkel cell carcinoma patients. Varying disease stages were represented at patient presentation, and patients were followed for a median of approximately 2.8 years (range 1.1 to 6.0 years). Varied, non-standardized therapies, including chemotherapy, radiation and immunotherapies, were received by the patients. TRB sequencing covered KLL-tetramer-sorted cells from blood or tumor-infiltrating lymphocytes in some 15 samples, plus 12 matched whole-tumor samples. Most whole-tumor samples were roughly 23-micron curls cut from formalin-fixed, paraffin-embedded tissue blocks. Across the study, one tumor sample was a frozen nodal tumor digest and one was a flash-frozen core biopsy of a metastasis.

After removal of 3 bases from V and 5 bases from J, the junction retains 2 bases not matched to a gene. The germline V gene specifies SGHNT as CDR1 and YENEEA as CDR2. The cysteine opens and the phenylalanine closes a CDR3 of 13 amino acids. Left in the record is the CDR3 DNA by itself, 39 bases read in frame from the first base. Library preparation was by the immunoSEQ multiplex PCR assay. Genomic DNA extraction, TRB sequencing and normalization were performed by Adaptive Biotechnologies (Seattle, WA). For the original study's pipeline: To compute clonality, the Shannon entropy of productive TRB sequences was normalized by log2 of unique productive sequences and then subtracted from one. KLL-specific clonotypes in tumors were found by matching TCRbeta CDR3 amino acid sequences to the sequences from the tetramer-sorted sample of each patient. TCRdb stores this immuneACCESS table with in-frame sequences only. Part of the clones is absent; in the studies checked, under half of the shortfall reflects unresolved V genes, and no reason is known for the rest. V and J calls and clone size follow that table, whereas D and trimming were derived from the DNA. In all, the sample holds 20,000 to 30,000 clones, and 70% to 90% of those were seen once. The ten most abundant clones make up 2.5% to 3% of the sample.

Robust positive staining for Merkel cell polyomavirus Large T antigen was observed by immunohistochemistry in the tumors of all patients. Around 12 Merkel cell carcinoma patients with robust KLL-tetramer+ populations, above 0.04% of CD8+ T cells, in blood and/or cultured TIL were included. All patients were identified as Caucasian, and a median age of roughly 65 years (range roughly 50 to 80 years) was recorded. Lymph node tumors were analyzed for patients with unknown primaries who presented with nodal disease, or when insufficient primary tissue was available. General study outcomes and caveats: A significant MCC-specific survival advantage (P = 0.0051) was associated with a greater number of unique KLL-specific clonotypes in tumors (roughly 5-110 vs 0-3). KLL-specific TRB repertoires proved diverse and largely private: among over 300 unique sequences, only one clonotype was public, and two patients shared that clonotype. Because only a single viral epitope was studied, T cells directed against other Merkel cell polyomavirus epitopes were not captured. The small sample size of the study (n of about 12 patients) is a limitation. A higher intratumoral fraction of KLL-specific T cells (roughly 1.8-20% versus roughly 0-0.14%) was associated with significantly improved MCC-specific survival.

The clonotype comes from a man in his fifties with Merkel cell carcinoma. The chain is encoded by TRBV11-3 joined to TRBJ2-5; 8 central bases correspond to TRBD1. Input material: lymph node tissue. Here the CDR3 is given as CASSLTGVETQYF. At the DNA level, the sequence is TGTGCCAGCAGCTTGACAGGGGTTGAGACCCAGTACTTC. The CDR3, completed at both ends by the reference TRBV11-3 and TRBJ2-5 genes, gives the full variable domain EAGVVQSPRYKIIEKKQPVAFWCNPISGHNTLYWYLQNLGQGPELLIRYENEEAVDDSQLPKDRFSAERLKGVDSTLKIQPAELGDSAVYLCASSLTGVETQYFGPGTRLLVL.